This T cell receptor (beta chain) derives from a study of molecular identifiers for immune sequencing clone quantification. Study-level background: Across replicate runs, RNA obtained from approximately 22,000 or 94,000 naive CD8 cells was divided into five, with four undergoing sequencing. General study points: Underestimated sizes of highly expanded clones could result from identical TCR molecules that share a barcode.

The CDR3 sequence is 15 residues long. The trim removed 3 bases at V and 4 bases at J, leaving 6 bases unmatched. Previously described methods and listed TCR primers were employed for the bulk TCR libraries. TCRdb passed the PCR reads through MiXCR, listing each CDR3 protein once. The repertoire holds hundreds of thousands of distinct CDR3 sequences, with 25% as singletons. About this clonotype itself: The antigen is undetermined.

The V call is TRBV12-3 or TRBV12-4, the J call TRBJ1-2, with TRBD1 matching 9 bases. The source of this sequence is a human donor in good health. Some libraries in this study had Jurkat cell RNA spiked in. Input material: naive CD8+ T cells from blood, with Jurkat cell RNA spiked in. The subset: FACS-sorted CD8+CD4-CCR7+CD45RA+ naive T cells. The chain's CDR3 is CASSFGTGIAYGYTF. CDR3 nucleotide sequence: TGTGCCAGCAGTTTCGGGACAGGGATTGCCTATGGCTACACCTTC.